This paragraph covers one T cell receptor beta chain sequence. The antigen remains undetermined. The same CDR3 also results from other DNA sequences found in this sample. The data were taken from a study of cytomegalovirus exposure and HLA in healthy donors. Findings and limits, study-wide: A few V segments could not be told apart, such as TRBV6-2 and TRBV6-3, and were left out.

The CDR3 covers 13 residues. CDR1 and CDR2 from the germline V gene are MNHEY and SMNVEV (reference sequence). J gave up 3 bases and V 9 bases, and 2 bases lay outside the gene matches. It was with 60 Vbeta and 13 Jbeta primers that the PCR ran. Some clones are missing from TCRdb's copy, which holds only in-frame ones; the method was immunoSEQ multiplex PCR. The data show 150,000 to 200,000 clones, 65% to 90% seen once. The V call is TRBV27, the J call TRBJ2-7; 13 bases fit TRBD2. Specimen: PBMCs. The TCR sequence derives from a woman in her forties or fifties in good health and CMV-seronegative. The chain's CDR3 is CASRTSGSYEQYF. The CDR3 DNA reads TGTGCCAGTCGGACTAGCGGGAGCTACGAGCAGTACTTC.